This TCR beta chain came from a study of blood T cells in healthy people across ages (dated by TCRdb to the mid-2010s). Regarding the study in general: In model experiments, template switching captured roughly one uniquely barcoded TCR beta cDNA molecule for every two T cells. The study measured age-related changes in TCR beta repertoire diversity using deep sequencing normalized with unique cDNA molecular identifiers. The donors were split into four age groups: young (average 16 years), middle-aged (39), aged (roughly 68) and long-lived (about 82). To avoid experimental bias, donors of different ages were randomly spread across the sequencing lanes. For two donors (one aged 18 to 29 and one aged 80 or older), the study analyzed two additional independent replicas of 1 million unique cDNA reads from the same blood draw.

Broader findings and caveats from the paper: Because the CMV infection status of the donors was unknown, age-related changes in expanded clonotypes may potentially have been confounded. Observed TCR beta diversity per million T cells fell roughly linearly with age, and a significant reduction was already apparent by age around 39. Estimates of total diversity based on one million sequenced T cells were regarded as lower bounds and as underestimates. The long-lived group showed more naive CD4+ T cells, fewer expanded clones and increased TCR diversity than the aged group, suggesting age selection. A strong correlation was found between observed TCR beta diversity and the percentage of naive T cells measured by flow cytometry. Bulk unsorted PBMC profiling prevented conclusive comparison of naive and antigen-experienced compartments.

From its cysteine to its phenylalanine, the CDR3 spans 13 amino acids. Only the CDR3 portion is preserved as DNA: 39 bases, with reading frame beginning at the first base. CDR1 and CDR2 (SGHTA, FQGNSA) derive from the germline V gene. Receptor libraries were prepared by 5' RACE. Sequencing instrument: Illumina HiSeq 2500. A second PCR of about 7 to 12 cycles was run with a J-beta primer mix and a sample-barcoded 5' primer. Each TCR beta cDNA molecule received a unique molecular identifier from a template-switch 5' adaptor carrying 12 random nucleotides. Each sample yielded at least 2.5 million CDR3-containing paired-end reads. First-strand cDNA was synthesized from all RNA with the Mint cDNA synthesis kit, primed by a TRBC-specific oligonucleotide. Following uracil-DNA glycosylase treatment, a first 18-cycle PCR with universal primers M1SS and BC2_uni_R was performed on all cDNA. For the original study's pipeline: For normalization, 1 million high-quality reads, each with a distinct molecular identifier, were randomly selected from each sample. Instead of being binned into consensus sequences, reads that shared molecular identifiers were thrown out. MiTCR, set to a Q25 quality threshold and the strictest error-elimination algorithm, was used for CDR3 identification, clonotype clustering and error correction. Lower-bound total TCR beta diversity was estimated with a nonparametric unseen species model using Euler transformation. Using fastp trimming at Q25 and MiXCR clonotype assembly, TCRdb reanalyzed the public sequencing data and kept in-frame beta chains. Every entry covers one CDR3 protein and lists the most common genes and DNA from its rows. Here the V and J calls rest on TCRdb's processing, not on the authors' analysis. Present in this sample are some 1 million distinct CDR3 sequences, more than 40% of which were seen just once. Of the sample, approximately 19% falls within the top ten clones.

As for this clonotype: Its target antigen remains unknown. At one boundary the junction diverges from the germline segment, which might be a read error.

Donors were 40 or so systemically healthy Caucasian individuals from Russia aged roughly 6 to 100 years. Each donor gave approximately 9.3 milliliters of peripheral blood, collected into EDTA-treated Vacutainer tubes. Ficoll-Paque density-gradient centrifugation was used to isolate PBMCs, with at least 7 million obtained per sample. Trizol reagent was used to extract total RNA from the PBMCs, yielding at least 6 micrograms per sample. For every donor, an aliquot of PBMCs went through flow cytometry to measure the percentages of naive CD45RAhigh/CD27high T cells. The chain is encoded by TRBV7-2 joined to TRBJ2-5; TRBD2 is possibly the D segment (6 matching bases). The J call is in doubt because the DNA end fits TRBJ2-7 better. The sample taken for sequencing was blood. This sequence was found in a woman aged 55 to 70 in good health. The CDR3 here reads CACSFKRAYEQYF. The bases are TGTGCCTGCAGCTTCAAGCGGGCCTACGAGCAGTACTTC.